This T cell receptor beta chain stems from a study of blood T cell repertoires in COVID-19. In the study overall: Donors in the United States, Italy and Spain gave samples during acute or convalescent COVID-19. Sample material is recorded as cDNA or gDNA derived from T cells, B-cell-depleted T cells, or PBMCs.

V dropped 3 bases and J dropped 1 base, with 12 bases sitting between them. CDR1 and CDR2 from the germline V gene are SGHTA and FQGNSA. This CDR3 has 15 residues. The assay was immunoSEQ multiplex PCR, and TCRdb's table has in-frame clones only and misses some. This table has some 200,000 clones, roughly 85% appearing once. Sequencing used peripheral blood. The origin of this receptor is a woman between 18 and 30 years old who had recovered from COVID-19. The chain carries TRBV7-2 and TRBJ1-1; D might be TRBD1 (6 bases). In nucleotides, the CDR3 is TGTGCCAGCAGCTTTCCTCAACAGGGGAACACTGAAGCTTTCTTT. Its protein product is CASSFPQQGNTEAFF.